The clone carrying this TCR beta chain appeared a few times. Its antigen is as yet unknown. This CDR3 has 13 amino acids. With 3 bases clipped from V and 5 bases from J, the junction kept 1 base outside the gene matches. Per germline, CDR1 SGHTA and CDR2 FQGNSA. This record belongs to a study of beta chain features in type 1 diabetes. Overall study results and limits: Among patients with Type 1 diabetes, TCRB CDR3s were moderately but significantly shorter in every one of the four CD4+ subsets.

The entirety of the isolated RNA underwent reverse transcription, so expressed TCRB transcripts were sequenced. The data were produced by immunoSEQ multiplex PCR, yet TCRdb's version contains in-frame clones alone and is incomplete. The sample lists around 360,000 clones, around an eighth occurring once. Sequencing was done on a sample of naive CD4+ T cells from blood. The TCR comes from a young woman with type 1 diabetes. This chain links TRBV7-2 with TRBJ1-2; 9 bases agree with TRBD1. The CDR3 coding sequence is TGTGCCAGCAGCTTGGGACAGGGTTATGGCTACACCTTC. Translating it yields CASSLGQGYGYTF. Variable domain in full (rest from reference TRBV7-2 and TRBJ1-2): GAGVSQSPSNKVTEKGKDVELRCDPISGHTALYWYRQSLGQGLEFLIYFQGNSAPDKSGLPSDRFSAERTGGSVSTLTIQRTQQEDSAVYLCASSLGQGYGYTFGSGTRLTVV.